This T cell receptor (beta chain) was recovered during a study of shared clonotypes between healthy human individuals. Donation came from healthy HIV-negative adults that had no recent acute infections or vaccinations. Overall study findings and caveats: Genetic and exposure-history diversity was limited by the small donor number.

The CDR3 consists of 13 residues. Germline V CDR1 and CDR2: LNHDA, SQIVND (reference sequence). Trimming cost V 5 bases and J 4 bases, with 11 bases left between them. Note on this clone: Antigen specificity is unknown.

Original analysis: Junction-only sequences without quality scores were provided by ImmunoSEQ, so filtering was different. Sequencing was performed with immunoSEQ multiplex PCR; in TCRdb, only in-frame clones are kept and a portion is missing. V and J calls and clone size are given by that table; D and trimming were obtained from the DNA. The repertoire has 2,500,000 or so clones, 80% to 95% of them found once; the top ten carry about 0.39%. The chain is built from TRBV19 and TRBJ1-2; D uncertain. Sample: naive CD4+ T cells from PBMCs. Described subset: CD45RA+ positively selected. The clonotype was recovered from a man aged 18 to 35 in good health. Some clones in this sample may be carry-over from other donors' samples. DNA of the CDR3: TGTGCCAGTAGTGCCGGACGTTTCTATGGCTACACCTTC. Translated, it gives CASSAGRFYGYTF.